The entry below gives a single TCR beta chain sequence along with its context. The data were produced by immunoSEQ multiplex PCR, yet TCRdb's version contains in-frame clones alone and is incomplete. The data contain more than 2 million clones, 90% to 97% of them singletons. This sample was included in a study of shared clonotypes between healthy human individuals. The ends were cut back, 8 bases at V and 3 bases at J, with 7 bases in the middle. The CDR3 loop spans 12 amino acids. Germline loops: CDR1 WNHNN, CDR2 SYGVQD (reference sequence). The receptor comes from a man aged 18 to 29 in good health. The chain employs TRBV10-1 and TRBJ2-2, with a tentative D call TRBD1 (6 bases). The specimen sequenced was naive CD4+ T cells sorted from blood. Stated subset: CD45RA+ positively selected. CDR3 nucleotide sequence: TGCGCCAGCGGACAGCACACCGGGGAGCTGTTTTTT. Amino acid sequence: CASGQHTGELFF.